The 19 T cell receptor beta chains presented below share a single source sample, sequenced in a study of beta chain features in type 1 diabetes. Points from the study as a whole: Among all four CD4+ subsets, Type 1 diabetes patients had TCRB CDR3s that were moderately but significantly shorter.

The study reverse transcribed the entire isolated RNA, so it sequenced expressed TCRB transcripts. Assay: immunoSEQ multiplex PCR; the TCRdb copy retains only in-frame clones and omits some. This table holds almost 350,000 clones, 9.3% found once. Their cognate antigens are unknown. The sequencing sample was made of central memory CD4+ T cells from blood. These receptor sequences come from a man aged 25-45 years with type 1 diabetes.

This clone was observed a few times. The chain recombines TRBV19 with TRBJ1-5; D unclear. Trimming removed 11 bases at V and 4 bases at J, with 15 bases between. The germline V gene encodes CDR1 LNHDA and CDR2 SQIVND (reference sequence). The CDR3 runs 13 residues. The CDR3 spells CAVSWAKNQPQHF. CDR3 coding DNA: TGTGCCGTGAGTTGGGCTAAAAATCAGCCCCAGCATTTT.

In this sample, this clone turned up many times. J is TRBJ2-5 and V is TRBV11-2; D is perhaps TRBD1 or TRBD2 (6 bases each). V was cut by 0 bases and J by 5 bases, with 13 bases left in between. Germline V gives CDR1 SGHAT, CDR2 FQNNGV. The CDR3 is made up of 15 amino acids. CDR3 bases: TGTGCCAGCAGCTTAGAACGGGGGCTAGGGGAGACCCAGTACTTC. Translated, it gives CASSLERGLGETQYF.

The CDR3 reads CASSLTENYGYTF. The CDR3 coding sequence is TGTGCCAGCTCACTGACAGAGAACTATGGCTACACCTTC. The gene calls are TRBV18 and TRBJ1-2; possible D gene TRBD1, 5 bases. Per germline, CDR1 KGHSH and CDR2 LQKENI. The ends were cut back, 4 bases at V and 2 bases at J, with 8 bases in the middle. The CDR3 totals 13 residues.

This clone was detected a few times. The CDR3 protein is CASGEVGGPEAFF. The CDR3 bases are TGCGCCAGCGGTGAGGTAGGGGGCCCTGAAGCTTTCTTT. The rearrangement uses TRBV5-1 and TRBJ1-1; 7 positions agree with TRBD1. This CDR3 has 13 amino acids. The junction had 9 bases not matched to a gene; V was cut back by 7 bases and J by 6 bases. Germline assignment: CDR1 SGHRS and CDR2 YFSETQ.

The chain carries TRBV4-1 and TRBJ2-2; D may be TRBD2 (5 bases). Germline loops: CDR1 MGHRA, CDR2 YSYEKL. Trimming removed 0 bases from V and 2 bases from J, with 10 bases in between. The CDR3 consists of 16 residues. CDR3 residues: CASSQEGGFNTGELFF. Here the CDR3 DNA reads TGCGCCAGCAGCCAAGAAGGAGGTTTTAACACCGGGGAGCTGTTTTTT.

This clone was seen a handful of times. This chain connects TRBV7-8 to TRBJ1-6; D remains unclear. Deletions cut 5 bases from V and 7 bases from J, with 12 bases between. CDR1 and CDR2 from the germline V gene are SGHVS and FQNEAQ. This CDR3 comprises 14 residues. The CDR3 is CASSPEGKNSPLHF. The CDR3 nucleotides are TGTGCCAGCAGCCCAGAGGGAAAAAATTCACCCCTCCACTTT.

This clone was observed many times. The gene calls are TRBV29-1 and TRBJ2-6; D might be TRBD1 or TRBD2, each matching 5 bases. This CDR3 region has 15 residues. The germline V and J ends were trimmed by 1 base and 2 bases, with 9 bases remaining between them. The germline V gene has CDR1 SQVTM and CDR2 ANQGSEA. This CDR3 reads CSVEGQGAGANVLTF. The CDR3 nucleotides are TGCAGCGTTGAAGGGCAGGGAGCTGGGGCCAACGTCCTGACTTTC.

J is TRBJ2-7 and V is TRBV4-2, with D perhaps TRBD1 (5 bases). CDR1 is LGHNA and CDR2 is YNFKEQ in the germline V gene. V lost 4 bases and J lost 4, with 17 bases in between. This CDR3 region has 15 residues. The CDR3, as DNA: TGTGCCAGCAGCCTGGAAGGTTCAGGGCCTTACGAGCAGTACTTC. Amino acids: CASSLEGSGPYEQYF.

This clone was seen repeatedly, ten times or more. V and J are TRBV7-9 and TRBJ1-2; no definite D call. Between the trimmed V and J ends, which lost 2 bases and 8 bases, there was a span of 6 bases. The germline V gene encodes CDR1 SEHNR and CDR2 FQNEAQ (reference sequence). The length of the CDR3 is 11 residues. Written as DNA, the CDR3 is TGTGCCAGCAGCTTATTGCTGGGCTACACCTTC. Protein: CASSLLLGYTF.

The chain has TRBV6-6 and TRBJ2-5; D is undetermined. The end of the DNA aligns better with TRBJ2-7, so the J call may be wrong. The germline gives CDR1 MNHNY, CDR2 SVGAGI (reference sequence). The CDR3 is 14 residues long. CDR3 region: CASSSPGNSYEQYF. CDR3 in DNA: TGTGCCAGCAGTTCTCCGGGTAACTCCTACGAGCAGTACTTC.

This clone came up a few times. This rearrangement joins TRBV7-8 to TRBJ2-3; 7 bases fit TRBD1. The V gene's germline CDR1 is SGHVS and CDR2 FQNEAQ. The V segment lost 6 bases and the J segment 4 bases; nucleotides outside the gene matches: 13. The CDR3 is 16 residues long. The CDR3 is CASSFESGTEADTQYF. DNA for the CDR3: TGTGCCAGCAGTTTCGAATCCGGGACAGAGGCAGATACGCAGTATTTT.

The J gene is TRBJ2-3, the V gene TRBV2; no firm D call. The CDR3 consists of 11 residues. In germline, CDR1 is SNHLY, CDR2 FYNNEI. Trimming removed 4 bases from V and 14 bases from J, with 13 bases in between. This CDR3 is CASSGQPPPYF. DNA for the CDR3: TGTGCCAGCAGTGGGCAGCCCCCTCCGTATTTT.

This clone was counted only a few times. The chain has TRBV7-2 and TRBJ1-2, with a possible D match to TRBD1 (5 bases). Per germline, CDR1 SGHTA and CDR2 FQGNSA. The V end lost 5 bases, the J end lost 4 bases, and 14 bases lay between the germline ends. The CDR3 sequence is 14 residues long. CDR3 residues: CASSITRQPYGYTF. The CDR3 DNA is TGTGCCAGCAGCATAACGCGACAGCCCTATGGCTACACCTTC.

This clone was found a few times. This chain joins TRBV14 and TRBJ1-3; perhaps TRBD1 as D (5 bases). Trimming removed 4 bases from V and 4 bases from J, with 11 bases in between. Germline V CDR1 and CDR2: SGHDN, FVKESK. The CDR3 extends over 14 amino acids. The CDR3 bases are TGTGCCAGCAGCCTTCAGGGTGGAGGAAACACCATATATTTT. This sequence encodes CASSLQGGGNTIYF. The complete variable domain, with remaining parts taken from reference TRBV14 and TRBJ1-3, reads EAGVTQFPSHSVIEKGQTVTLRCDPISGHDNLYWYRRVMGKEIKFLLHFVKESKQDESGMPNNRFLAERTGGTYSTLKVQPAELEDSGVYFCASSLQGGGNTIYFGEGSWLTVV.

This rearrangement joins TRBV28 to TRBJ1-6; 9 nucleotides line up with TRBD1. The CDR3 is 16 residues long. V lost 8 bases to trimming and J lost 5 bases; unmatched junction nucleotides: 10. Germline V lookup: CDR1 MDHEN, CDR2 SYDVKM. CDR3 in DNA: TGTGCCAGCCTCGGGCCGGGACAGGGCGATAATTCACCCCTCCACTTT. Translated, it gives CASLGPGQGDNSPLHF.

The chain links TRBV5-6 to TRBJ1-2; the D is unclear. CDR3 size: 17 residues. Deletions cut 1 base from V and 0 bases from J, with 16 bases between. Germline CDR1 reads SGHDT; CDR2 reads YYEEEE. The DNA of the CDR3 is TGTGCCAGCAGCTTGTACGGGGATCATCCGGCTAACTATGGCTACACCTTC. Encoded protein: CASSLYGDHPANYGYTF.

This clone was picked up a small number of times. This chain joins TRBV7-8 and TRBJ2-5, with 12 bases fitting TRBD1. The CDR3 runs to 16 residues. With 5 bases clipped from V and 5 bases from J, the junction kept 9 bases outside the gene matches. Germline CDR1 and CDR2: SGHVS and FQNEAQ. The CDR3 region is CASSQYGTGGAETQYF. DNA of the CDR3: TGTGCCAGCAGCCAATACGGGACAGGGGGCGCGGAGACCCAGTACTTC.

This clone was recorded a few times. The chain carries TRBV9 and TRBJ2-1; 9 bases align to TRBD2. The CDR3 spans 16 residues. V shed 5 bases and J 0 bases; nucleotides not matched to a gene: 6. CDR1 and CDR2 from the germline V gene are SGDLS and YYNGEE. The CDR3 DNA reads TGTGCCAGCAGTGCCGCGGGGGGGTACTCCTACAATGAGCAGTTCTTC. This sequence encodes CASSAAGGYSYNEQFF.

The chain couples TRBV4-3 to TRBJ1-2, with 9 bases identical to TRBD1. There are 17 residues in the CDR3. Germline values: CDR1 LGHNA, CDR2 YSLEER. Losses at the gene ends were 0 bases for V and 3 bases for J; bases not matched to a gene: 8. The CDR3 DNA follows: TGCGCCAGCAGCCAAGATAGCCCGGGACAGGGCCACTATGGCTACACCTTC. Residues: CASSQDSPGQGHYGYTF.